Listed here are 23 T cell receptor beta chains from one sample, sequenced in a study of Ad26.COV2.S vaccination and SARS-CoV-2 variants. Clones were read by immunoSEQ multiplex PCR, and TCRdb kept only the in-frame ones, dropping some. The sample lists around 340,000 clones; approximately 86% were seen once. Treatment defined: approximately 18 received Ad26.COV2.S at low or high dose, single or two shots; roughly 5 received placebo; per-sample allocation not given. Sampling occurred on day 63 after the first vaccine or placebo injection. The specimen comprised peripheral blood, sampled in a trial of Ad26.COV2.S vaccine versus placebo. The receptors were gathered from a person aged 18-65 years who received the Ad26.COV2.S COVID-19 vaccine or a placebo.

The chain couples TRBV4-3 to TRBJ1-1, with D maybe TRBD1 (5 bases). The CDR3 totals 15 residues. Per the germline V gene, CDR1 is LGHNA and CDR2 is YSLEER. Trimming stripped 2 bases from V and 7 bases from J, with 17 bases between. The chain's CDR3 is CASSQQTAARGEAFF. The CDR3 bases are TGCGCCAGCAGCCAACAGACAGCCGCGAGGGGTGAAGCTTTCTTT.

Written as DNA, the CDR3 is TGTGCCAGCAGAGCGACTATTGGGTCGGAAAGCTCCTACGAGCAGTACTTC. Its protein product is CASRATIGSESSYEQYF. This rearrangement joins TRBV11-2 to TRBJ2-7; D possibly corresponds to TRBD2 (5 bases). V was trimmed by 6 bases and J by 0 bases, leaving 21 bases between them. Germline lookup yields CDR1 SGHAT and CDR2 FQNNGV. This CDR3 has 17 amino acids.

The chain employs TRBV19 and TRBJ2-7; D possibly corresponds to TRBD2 (5 bases). The CDR3 loop spans 15 amino acids. The germline gives CDR1 LNHDA, CDR2 SQIVND (reference sequence). V was shortened by 1 base and J by 2 bases, with 12 bases between the two germline ends. The CDR3 region is CASSIGSGITYEQYF. CDR3 in DNA: TGTGCCAGTAGTATAGGTTCCGGGATCACCTACGAGCAGTACTTC.

The chain couples TRBV6-2 or TRBV6-3 to TRBJ2-1, with 11 nucleotides matching TRBD2. This CDR3 has 14 amino acids. CDR1 is MNHEY, CDR2 SVGEGT, per germline. J lost 6 bases, V lost 6 bases, and 4 bases had no gene match. The CDR3 loop reads CASSALAGVNEQFF. The CDR3 nucleotides are TGTGCCAGCAGCGCACTAGCGGGGGTCAATGAGCAGTTCTTC.

V is TRBV4-2 and J is TRBJ1-5; D gene unclear. This CDR3 is 15 amino acids long. Trimming stripped 3 bases from V and 3 bases from J, with 12 bases between. Germline V gene data show CDR1 as LGHNA and CDR2 as YNFKEQ. CDR3: CASSQGRLDNQPQHF. The CDR3 coding sequence is TGTGCCAGCAGCCAGGGCAGGCTAGACAATCAGCCCCAGCATTTT.

This clone has a handful of counts. The chain uses TRBV19 and TRBJ1-5; no definite D call. Germline-derived CDR1 and CDR2 are LNHDA and SQIVND (reference sequence). The CDR3 sequence is 17 residues long. The V end lost 2 bases, the J end lost 2 bases, and 16 bases lay between the germline ends. The CDR3 sequence: CASSITHIRIRNQPQHF. The DNA of the CDR3 is TGTGCCAGTAGTATAACCCACATCCGAATCCGCAATCAGCCCCAGCATTTT. Full variable domain (remainder filled in from reference TRBV19 and TRBJ1-5): DGGITQSPKYLFRKEGQNVTLSCEQNLNHDAMYWYRQDPGQGLRLIYYSQIVNDFQKGDIAEGYSVSREKKESFPLTVTSAQKNPTAFYLCASSITHIRIRNQPQHFGDGTRLSIL.

This clone was found once. The V call is TRBV2, the J call TRBJ1-1; 8 bases are shared with TRBD1. The CDR3 is 15 residues long. Unmatched junction bases numbered 15, after V lost 9 bases and J lost 6 bases. CDR1 and CDR2 from the germline V gene are SNHLY and FYNNEI. This chain's CDR3 is CASTRSETGVSEAFF. CDR3 in DNA: TGTGCCAGTACCCGGTCCGAGACAGGGGTATCTGAAGCTTTCTTT.

The V gene is TRBV5-1, the J gene TRBJ2-7; TRBD2 aligns across 11 bases. The CDR3 spans 15 residues. Germline assignment: CDR1 SGHRS and CDR2 YFSETQ. V dropped 4 bases and J dropped 6; count of bases not matched to a gene: 9. The CDR3: CASSLGTSGPLEQYF. CDR3 DNA sequence: TGCGCCAGCAGCCTCGGGACTAGCGGCCCCCTCGAGCAGTACTTC.

This chain connects TRBV19 to TRBJ1-6; a weak D match, TRBD1 (5 bases). This CDR3 comprises 13 residues. From germline, CDR1 is LNHDA and CDR2 SQIVND (reference sequence). V shed 7 bases and J shed 10 bases, with 14 bases lying between them. CDR3 region: CASKGEEGSPLHF. CDR3 nucleotides: TGTGCCAGTAAAGGGGAGGAGGGCTCACCCCTCCACTTT.

The chain is built from TRBV5-1 and TRBJ2-1, with D perhaps matching TRBD2 (6 bases). The CDR3 is made up of 15 amino acids. In germline, CDR1 is SGHRS, CDR2 YFSETQ. Trimming shortened V by 6 bases and J by 5 bases, and 18 bases separated the two germline ends. For the CDR3, the DNA is TGCGCCAGCACCCCAGAGCCTAGCGAGCACAATGAGCAGTTCTTC. Amino acids: CASTPEPSEHNEQFF.

CDR3 bases: TGTGCCAGCAGCTCCTATGCCCAAGAGACCCAGTACTTC. It specifies CASSSYAQETQYF. This sequence joins TRBV28 and TRBJ2-5; no firm D call. This CDR3 has 13 amino acids. V was trimmed by 6 bases and J by 1 base, leaving 9 bases between them. The germline V gene encodes CDR1 MDHEN and CDR2 SYDVKM.

This sequence joins TRBV2 and TRBJ2-3; D perhaps matches TRBD2 (7 bases). This CDR3 spans 15 amino acids. Germline V gene sequence: CDR1 SNHLY, CDR2 FYNNEI. V shed 8 bases and J shed 4 bases, with 19 bases lying between them. In DNA form, the CDR3 reads TGTGCCAGCTCCATCGGGGGGCGTAGGCCAGATACGCAGTATTTT. It translates to CASSIGGRRPDTQYF.

V is TRBV27 and J is TRBJ1-6, with D unresolved. The CDR3 is 18 residues long. Germline V gene sequence: CDR1 MNHEY, CDR2 SMNVEV (reference sequence). Trimming removed 8 bases at V and 0 bases at J, with 20 bases between. CDR3 in DNA: TGTGCCAGCGCTCCCGGGTCGGGCGGGAGCTCCTATAATTCACCCCTCCACTTT. Translation gives CASAPGSGGSSYNSPLHF.

The chain employs TRBV7-9 and TRBJ2-1; no reliable D call. The germline V and J ends were trimmed by 9 bases and 8 bases, with 2 bases remaining between them. Germline V CDR1 and CDR2: SEHNR, FQNEAQ (reference sequence). The CDR3 is 8 amino acids. Written as DNA, the CDR3 is TGTGCCAGGGATGAGCAGTTCTTC. Its protein is CARDEQFF. Drawing the rest from reference TRBV7-9 and TRBJ2-1, the complete variable domain is DTGVSQNPRHKITKRGQNVTFRCDPISEHNRLYWYRQTLGQGPEFLTYFQNEAQLEKSRLLSDRFSAERPKGSFSTLEIQRTEQGDSAMYLCARDEQFFGPGTRLTVL.

V is TRBV28 and J is TRBJ2-1, with TRBD2 identical over 9 bases. The CDR3 is 17 residues long. Trimming removed 8 bases from V and 2 bases from J; junction bases left unmatched: 13. CDR1 is MDHEN and CDR2 is SYDVKM in the germline V gene. CDR3 nucleotides: TGTGCCAGCCGATCTATGGCGGGGGGGCCCCCCTACAATGAGCAGTTCTTC. Translated: CASRSMAGGPPYNEQFF. Full variable domain (missing parts from reference TRBV28 and TRBJ2-1): DVKVTQSSRYLVKRTGEKVFLECVQDMDHENMFWYRQDPGLGLRLIYFSYDVKMKEKGDIPEGYSVSREKKERFSLILESASTNQTSMYLCASRSMAGGPPYNEQFFGPGTRLTVL.

This chain joins TRBV28 and TRBJ1-5; D gene unclear. Germline V gene lookup returns CDR1 MDHEN and CDR2 SYDVKM. V was cut by 4 bases and J by 0 bases, with 16 bases left in between. The CDR3 sequence is 17 residues long. The CDR3 reads CASSSQVSSYSNQPQHF. CDR3 coding DNA: TGTGCCAGCAGTTCGCAGGTCAGCTCCTATAGCAATCAGCCCCAGCATTTT.

This rearrangement joins TRBV2 to TRBJ2-2; 7 bases are a match to TRBD2. Trimming removed 6 bases from V and 1 base from J; junction bases left unmatched: 5. Germline V lookup: CDR1 SNHLY, CDR2 FYNNEI. The CDR3 is 15 amino acids. CDR3 sequence reads: CASSAGERNTGELFF. The DNA of the CDR3 is TGTGCCAGCAGCGCGGGAGAACGGAACACCGGGGAGCTGTTTTTT.

CDR3 sequence (DNA): TGTGCCAGCAGCTTATTCCCCCAGGGAACTAACTATGGCTACACCTTC. Amino acids: CASSLFPQGTNYGYTF. This chain connects TRBV7-2 to TRBJ1-2, with D possibly matching TRBD1 (5 bases). The CDR3 has 16 amino acids. The germline V gene encodes CDR1 SGHTA and CDR2 FQGNSA. The V and J ends lost 2 bases and 0 bases respectively, with 13 bases between them.

V and J are TRBV19 and TRBJ1-5, with D possibly being TRBD1 (6 bases). The CDR3 covers 13 residues. Germline-derived CDR1 and CDR2 are LNHDA and SQIVND (reference sequence). Trimming cost V 5 bases and J 9 bases, with 14 bases left between them. The CDR3 nucleotides are TGTGCCAGTAGTGAAGGGGGGCTCCGGCCCCAGCATTTT. It translates to CASSEGGLRPQHF. The full variable domain, with the rest looked up from reference TRBV19 and TRBJ1-5, is DGGITQSPKYLFRKEGQNVTLSCEQNLNHDAMYWYRQDPGQGLRLIYYSQIVNDFQKGDIAEGYSVSREKKESFPLTVTSAQKNPTAFYLCASSEGGLRPQHFGDGTRLSIL.

This sequence joins TRBV5-1 and TRBJ2-1; 8 bases map to TRBD2. V trimming: 0 bases; J trimming: 3 bases; junction bases outside the gene matches: 2. This CDR3 is built from 15 residues. Germline CDR1 and CDR2: SGHRS and YFSETQ. CDR3 in amino acids: CASSLGAGVYNEQFF. The DNA for the CDR3 is TGCGCCAGCAGCTTGGGAGCGGGAGTCTACAATGAGCAGTTCTTC. Variable domain in full (rest from reference TRBV5-1 and TRBJ2-1): KAGVTQTPRYLIKTRGQQVTLSCSPISGHRSVSWYQQTPGQGLQFLFEYFSETQRNKGNFPGRFSGRQFSNSRSEMNVSTLELGDSALYLCASSLGAGVYNEQFFGPGTRLTVL.

This clone is a singleton in its sample. This sequence joins TRBV7-9 and TRBJ2-1; perhaps D is TRBD1 or TRBD2 (5 bases each). The V end lost 1 base, the J end lost 2 bases, and 9 bases lay between the germline ends. The CDR3 runs 15 residues. From germline, CDR1 is SEHNR and CDR2 FQNEAQ (reference sequence). In nucleotides, the CDR3 is TGTGCCAGCAGCTTAGACTGGGGACCCTACAATGAGCAGTTCTTC. It encodes CASSLDWGPYNEQFF.

V and J are TRBV12-3 or TRBV12-4 and TRBJ2-1, with D possibly TRBD2 on 6 matching bases. Trimming stripped 6 bases from V and 9 bases from J, with 12 bases between. The CDR3 has 12 amino acids. The CDR3 DNA follows: TGTGCCAGCAGCCGACTAGAAGGTGAGCAGTTCTTC. It encodes CASSRLEGEQFF.

The rearrangement links TRBV7-9 to TRBJ1-5, with a tentative D call TRBD1 (6 bases). This CDR3 comprises 17 residues. CDR1 SEHNR and CDR2 FQNEAQ come from the germline V gene (reference sequence). V was trimmed by 4 bases and J by 2 bases, leaving 18 bases between them. CDR3 sequence (DNA): TGTGCCAGCAGCTCAACCCGAGGGGCAGGGGGCAATCAGCCCCAGCATTTT. The encoded protein is CASSSTRGAGGNQPQHF.